The T cell receptor (beta chain) described here comes from a study of blood T cell repertoires in COVID-19. Clones were read by immunoSEQ multiplex PCR, and TCRdb kept only the in-frame ones, dropping some. The table shows about 250,000 clones, with around 80% occurring only once. CDR1 and CDR2 from the germline V gene are KGHSY and FQNENV. Trimming removed 5 bases from V and 7 bases from J; junction bases left unmatched: 3. This CDR3 region has 13 residues. This chain uses TRBV16 with TRBJ2-1, with 9 nucleotides matching TRBD1. Input material: PBMCs or T cells enriched from blood (not recorded which). The clonotype comes from a man aged 35 to 55 who had been exposed to COVID-19. CDR3 coding DNA: TGTGCCAGCAGCAAGGACAGGGGAAATGAGCAGTTCTTC. This encodes CASSKDRGNEQFF.